This T cell receptor beta chain derives from a study of shared clonotypes between healthy human individuals. Study as a whole: Per donor, CD8 memory used one plate, CD8 naive used two, CD4 memory used three and CD4 naive used three.

From germline, CDR1 is SGDLS and CDR2 YYNGEE. The CDR3 totals 15 residues. Trimming left V 0 bases short and J 1 base short, with 9 bases between. Note on this clone: The sample holds other DNA sequences that translate to the same CDR3.

The material for each subset, its genomic DNA, was split evenly across several immunoSEQ plates. DNA at about 210 ng, approximately 30,000 T cell genomes, went into sorted-subset replicate PCRs. Libraries were prepared by immunoSEQ multiplex PCR; TCRdb keeps only in-frame clonotypes and omits some of them. The sample consists of over 1.5 million clones, 95% to 99% of them appearing once. The receptor comes from a man aged 30 to 39 in good health. Source material: naive CD4+ T cells sorted from blood. Stated subset: CD45RA+ positively selected. The chain uses TRBV9 and TRBJ2-3; D unclear. CDR3 loop: CASSVAGRGTDTQYF. Written as DNA, the CDR3 is TGTGCCAGCAGCGTAGCGGGTCGGGGCACAGATACGCAGTATTTT.